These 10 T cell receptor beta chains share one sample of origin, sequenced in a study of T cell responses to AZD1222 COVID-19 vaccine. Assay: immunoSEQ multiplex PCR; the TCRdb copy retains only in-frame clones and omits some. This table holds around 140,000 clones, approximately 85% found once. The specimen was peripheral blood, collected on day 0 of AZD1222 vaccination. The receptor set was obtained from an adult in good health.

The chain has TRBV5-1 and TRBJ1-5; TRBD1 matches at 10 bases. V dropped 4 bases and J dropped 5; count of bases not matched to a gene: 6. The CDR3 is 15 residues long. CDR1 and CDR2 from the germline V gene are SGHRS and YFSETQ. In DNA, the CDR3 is TGCGCCAGCAGCGCCCGGACAGGGGGTGATCAGCCCCAGCATTTT. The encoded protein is CASSARTGGDQPQHF.

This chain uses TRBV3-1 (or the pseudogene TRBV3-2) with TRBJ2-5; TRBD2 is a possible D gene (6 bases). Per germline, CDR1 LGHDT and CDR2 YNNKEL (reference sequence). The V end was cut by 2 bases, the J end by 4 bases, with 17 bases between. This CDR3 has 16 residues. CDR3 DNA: TGTGCCAGCAGCCAACAAGGGCTAGGGGAGGTAGAGACCCAGTACTTC. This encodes CASSQQGLGEVETQYF.

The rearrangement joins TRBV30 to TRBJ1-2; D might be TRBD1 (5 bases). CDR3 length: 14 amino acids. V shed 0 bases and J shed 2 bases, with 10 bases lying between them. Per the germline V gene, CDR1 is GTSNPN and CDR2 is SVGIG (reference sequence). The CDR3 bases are TGTGCCTGGAGTGTTAGGCAGGGAAACTATGGCTACACCTTC. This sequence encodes CAWSVRQGNYGYTF. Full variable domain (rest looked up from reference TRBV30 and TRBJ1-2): SQTIHQWPATLVQPVGSPLSLECTVEGTSNPNLYWYRQAAGRGLQLLFYSVGIGQISSEVPQNLSASRPQDRQFILSSKKLLLSDSGFYLCAWSVRQGNYGYTFGSGTRLTVV.

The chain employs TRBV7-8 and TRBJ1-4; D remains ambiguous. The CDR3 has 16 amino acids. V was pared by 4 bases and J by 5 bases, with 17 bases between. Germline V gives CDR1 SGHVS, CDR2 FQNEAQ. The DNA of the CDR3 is TGTGCCAGCAGCTACGTCAGAGGGTCCTTAAATGAAAAACTGTTTTTT. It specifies CASSYVRGSLNEKLFF.

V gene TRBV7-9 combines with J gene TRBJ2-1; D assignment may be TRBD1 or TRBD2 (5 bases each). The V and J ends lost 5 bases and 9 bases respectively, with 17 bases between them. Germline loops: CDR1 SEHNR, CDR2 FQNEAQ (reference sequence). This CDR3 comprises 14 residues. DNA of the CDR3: TGTGCCAGCAGCGTCTGGGGGACCCTCGGTGAGCAGTTCTTC. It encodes CASSVWGTLGEQFF.

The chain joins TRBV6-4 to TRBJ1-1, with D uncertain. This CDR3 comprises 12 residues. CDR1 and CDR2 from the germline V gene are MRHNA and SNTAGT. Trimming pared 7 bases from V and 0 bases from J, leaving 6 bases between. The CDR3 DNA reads TGTGCCAGCACGGCAGTGAACACTGAAGCTTTCTTT. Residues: CASTAVNTEAFF.

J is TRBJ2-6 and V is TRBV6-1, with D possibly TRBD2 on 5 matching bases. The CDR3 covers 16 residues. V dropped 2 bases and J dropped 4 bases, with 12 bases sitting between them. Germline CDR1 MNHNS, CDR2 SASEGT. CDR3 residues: CASSERRVLGANVLTF. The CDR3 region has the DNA TGTGCCAGCAGTGAAAGGCGGGTGCTGGGGGCCAACGTCCTGACTTTC.

The CDR3 protein is CASRSLQGGKGPQHF. CDR3 nucleotide sequence: TGTGCCAGCAGATCATTACAGGGGGGGAAAGGGCCCCAGCATTTT. The J gene is TRBJ1-5, the V gene TRBV6-5; 8 positions match TRBD1. Trimming removed 6 bases from V and 9 bases from J; junction bases left unmatched: 13. Germline loops: CDR1 MNHEY, CDR2 SVGAGI. CDR3 length: 15 amino acids.

The CDR3 here is CASSPREQNNEQFF. The CDR3 DNA follows: TGTGCCAGCAGCCCCCGGGAGCAAAACAATGAGCAGTTCTTC. This sequence joins TRBV11-2 and TRBJ2-1; D is perhaps TRBD2 (6 bases). There are 14 residues in the CDR3. V was trimmed by 5 bases and J by 5 bases, leaving 13 bases between them. CDR1 SGHAT and CDR2 FQNNGV come from the germline V gene.

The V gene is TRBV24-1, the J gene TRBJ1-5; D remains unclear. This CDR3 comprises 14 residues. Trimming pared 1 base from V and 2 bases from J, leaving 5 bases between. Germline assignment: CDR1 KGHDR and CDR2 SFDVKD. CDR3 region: CATSDFGGNQPQHF. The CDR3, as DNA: TGTGCCACCAGTGATTTTGGAGGCAATCAGCCCCAGCATTTT.